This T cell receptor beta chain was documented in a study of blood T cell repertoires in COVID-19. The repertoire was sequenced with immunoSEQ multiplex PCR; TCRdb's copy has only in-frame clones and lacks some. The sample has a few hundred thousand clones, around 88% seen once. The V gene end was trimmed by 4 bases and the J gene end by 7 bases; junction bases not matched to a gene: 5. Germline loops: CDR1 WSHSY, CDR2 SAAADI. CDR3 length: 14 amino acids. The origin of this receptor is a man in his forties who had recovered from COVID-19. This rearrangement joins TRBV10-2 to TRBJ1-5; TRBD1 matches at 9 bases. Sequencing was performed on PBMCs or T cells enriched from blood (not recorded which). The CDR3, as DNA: TGCGCCAGCAGTGGGACAGGGGTTGGACAGCCCCAGCATTTT. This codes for CASSGTGVGQPQHF.